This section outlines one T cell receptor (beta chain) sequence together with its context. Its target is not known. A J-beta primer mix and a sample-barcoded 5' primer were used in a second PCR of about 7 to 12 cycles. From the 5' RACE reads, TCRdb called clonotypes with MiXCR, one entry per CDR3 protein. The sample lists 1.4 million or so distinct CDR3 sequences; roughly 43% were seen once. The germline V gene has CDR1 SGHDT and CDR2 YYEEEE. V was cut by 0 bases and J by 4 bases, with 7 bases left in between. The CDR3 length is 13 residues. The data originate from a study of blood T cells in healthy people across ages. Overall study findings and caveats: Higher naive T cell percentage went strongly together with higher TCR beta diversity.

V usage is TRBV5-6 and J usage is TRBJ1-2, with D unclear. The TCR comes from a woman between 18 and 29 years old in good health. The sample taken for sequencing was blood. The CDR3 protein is CASSLDAIYGYTF. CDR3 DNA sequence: TGTGCCAGCAGCTTGGACGCAATCTATGGCTACACCTTC. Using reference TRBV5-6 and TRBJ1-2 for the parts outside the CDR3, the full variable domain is DAGVTQSPTHLIKTRGQQVTLRCSPKSGHDTVSWYQQALGQGPQFIFQYYEEEERQRGNFPDRFSGHQFPNYSSELNVNALLLGDSALYLCASSLDAIYGYTFGSGTRLTVV.